This T cell receptor (beta chain) was profiled in a study of cytomegalovirus exposure and HLA in healthy donors. Study results and caveats: Association with HLA alleles at 0.05 false discovery rate was found for around 17,000 TCR beta sequences in a later analysis. The likely origin of a cluster of highly shared sequence variants was a sequencing artifact. TRBV6-2, TRBV6-3 and some other V segments were unresolvable in 87-base-pair reads.

V lost 3 bases to trimming and J lost 8 bases; unmatched junction nucleotides: 9. CDR3 length: 15 residues. CDR1 is SQVTM and CDR2 is ANQGSEA in the germline V gene. The PCR ran on 60 Vbeta and 13 Jbeta primers. Assay used: immunoSEQ multiplex PCR; TCRdb lists only in-frame clones, some missing. The data contain 150,000 to 200,000 clones, 75% to 85% of them singletons. Comment on this clone: Its antigen is currently unknown.

V and J are TRBV29-1 and TRBJ1-6; TRBD1 matches at 8 bases. This receptor was taken from a girl aged 10 to 17 in good health and CMV-seropositive. The sample was PBMCs. DNA of the CDR3: TGCAGCGTTGAGGGACAGGACCCAAAAGATTCACCCCTCCACTTT. This encodes CSVEGQDPKDSPLHF.